This T cell receptor (beta chain) was documented in a study of cytomegalovirus exposure and HLA in healthy donors. Study findings and constraints: Most subjects had HLA-A and HLA-B alleles reportedly predicted accurately by TCR beta sequences. Follow-up analysis found HLA locus-dependent TCR association rates, highest for DRB1 and lowest for HLA-C. Researchers counted roughly 150 TCR beta chains as cytomegalovirus-associated.

This clone was recorded once. As yet, its antigen is unknown. The primer mix had 60 Vbeta and 13 Jbeta primers. How the authors handled the data: Later reanalysis found approximately 80 million unique TCR beta chains, 9 million to 12 million of them shared. Produced via immunoSEQ multiplex PCR; TCRdb's table is partial and in-frame only. V, J and clone size are taken as reported in that table, and D and trimming were inferred from the DNA itself. The data contain about 150,000 clones, about two thirds of them seen just once; the ten biggest clones take up about 3.9%. This receptor was identified in a man aged 45-65 years in good health and CMV-seropositive. The material sequenced was PBMCs.

The CDR3 DNA reads TGTGCCAGCAGTGGGACAGGGTTCGGCACCACCGGGGAGCTGTTTTTT. Translated: CASSGTGFGTTGELFF. V is TRBV2 and J is TRBJ2-2; 8 bases agree with TRBD1. Losses at the gene ends were 4 bases for V and 4 bases for J; bases not matched to a gene: 8. CDR3 length: 16 residues. Per germline, CDR1 SNHLY and CDR2 FYNNEI.